Reported below is one T cell receptor (beta chain). The sample belongs to a study of T cells after yellow fever vaccination. TCRdb analysed the 5' RACE reads with MiXCR anew, one entry per CDR3 protein. The sample includes approximately 300,000 distinct CDR3 sequences, around 6.8% of them seen just once. Germline V gene data show CDR1 as DFQATT and CDR2 as SNEGSKA (reference sequence). This CDR3 contains 13 residues. Trimming removed 3 bases at V and 5 bases at J, with 13 bases between. The chain employs TRBV20-1 and TRBJ2-5; tentatively, D is TRBD2 (6 bases). The sequence was obtained from a man younger than 30 who received the YFV17D yellow fever vaccine. The sequencing here drew on PBMCs, taken around 45 days after the first yellow fever vaccination. CDR3 region: CSARTRGWETQYF. CDR3 coding DNA: TGCAGTGCTAGGACCCGGGGGTGGGAGACCCAGTACTTC.